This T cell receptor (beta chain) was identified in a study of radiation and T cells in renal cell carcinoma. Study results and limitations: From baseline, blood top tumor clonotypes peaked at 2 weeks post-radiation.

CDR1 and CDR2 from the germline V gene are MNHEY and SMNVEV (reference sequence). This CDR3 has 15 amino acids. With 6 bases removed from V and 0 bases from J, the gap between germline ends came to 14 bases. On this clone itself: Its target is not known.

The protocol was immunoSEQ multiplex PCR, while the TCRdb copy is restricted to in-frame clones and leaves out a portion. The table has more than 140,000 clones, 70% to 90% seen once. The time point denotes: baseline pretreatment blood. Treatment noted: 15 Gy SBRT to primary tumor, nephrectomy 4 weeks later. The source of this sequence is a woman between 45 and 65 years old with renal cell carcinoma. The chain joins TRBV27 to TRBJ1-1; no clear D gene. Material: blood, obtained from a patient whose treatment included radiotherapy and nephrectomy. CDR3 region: CASRYRRMMNTEAFF. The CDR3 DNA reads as TGTGCCAGCAGATACCGCAGGATGATGAACACTGAAGCTTTCTTT.